This TCR beta chain was profiled in a study of T cell repertoires in cytomegalovirus infection (dated by TCRdb to the late 2010s). Describing the broader study: Donor HLA type was relevant to the analysis, because carriage of CMV infection together with the matching HLA type was indicated by public TCR beta signatures. What the work shows at the level of the full study, not this receptor alone: The ex vivo response was dominated by HLA-C-restricted CMV-specific TCR beta clonotypes, and the single most frequent clonotype in two of eight donors was supplied by these HLA-C-restricted clonotypes. In both this cohort and an independent cohort of 352 donors, the cumulative frequency of public TCR beta family members distinguished carriers of CMV infection plus the relevant HLA type.

In the case of this clonotype: Its specific antigen is unknown. Base qualities were left out, and no much larger clone turns up one base away.

V has 5 bases trimmed and J has 3 bases trimmed; junction bases matching no gene number 6. The germline V gene (reference sequence) yields LNHDA for CDR1 and SQIVND for CDR2. Counted from cysteine to phenylalanine, this CDR3 has 15 amino acids. Of the read, only the CDR3 DNA is kept; its 45 bases are in frame from base 1. Sequencing was performed on an Illumina HiSeq 1500. TCRdb took the public reads, trimmed them with fastp at Q25, ran MiXCR for clone calling and kept in-frame beta chains. Records with the same CDR3 protein are collapsed into one entry carrying the most frequent genes and DNA. Recorded for this sample are 200,000 or so distinct CDR3 sequences; 25% to 30% of them occurred a single time. Approximately 30% of the sample is in the top ten clones.

This TCR was recovered from a human donor in good health (CMV status not recorded). Some clones in this sample may be carry-over from other donors' samples. This sequence uses TRBV19 and TRBJ2-3; TRBD2 matches 9 bases in the middle. Sample: PBMCs. The DNA reads TGTGCCAGTAGTGCAACTCTAGCGGGGACAGATACGCAGTATTTT. Translation gives CASSATLAGTDTQYF.